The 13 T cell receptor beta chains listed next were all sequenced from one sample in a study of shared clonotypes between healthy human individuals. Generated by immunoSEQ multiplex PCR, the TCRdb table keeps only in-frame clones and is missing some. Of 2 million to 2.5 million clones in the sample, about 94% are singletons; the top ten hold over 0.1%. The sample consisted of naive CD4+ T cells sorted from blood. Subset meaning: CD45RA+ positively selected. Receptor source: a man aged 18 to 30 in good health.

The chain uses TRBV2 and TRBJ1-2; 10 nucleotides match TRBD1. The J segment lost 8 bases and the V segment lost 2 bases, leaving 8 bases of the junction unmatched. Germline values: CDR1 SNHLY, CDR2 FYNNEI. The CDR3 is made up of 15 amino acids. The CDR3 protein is CASSEPPGQGTGYTF. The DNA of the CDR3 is TGTGCCAGCAGTGAACCCCCGGGACAGGGGACGGGCTACACCTTC.

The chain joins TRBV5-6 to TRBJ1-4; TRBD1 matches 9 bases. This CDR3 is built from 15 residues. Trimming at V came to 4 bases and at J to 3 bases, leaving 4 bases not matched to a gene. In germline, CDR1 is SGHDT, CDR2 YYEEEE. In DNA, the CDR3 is TGTGCCAGCAGCCGAAGACAGGGGGCTAATGAAAAACTGTTTTTT. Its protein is CASSRRQGANEKLFF.

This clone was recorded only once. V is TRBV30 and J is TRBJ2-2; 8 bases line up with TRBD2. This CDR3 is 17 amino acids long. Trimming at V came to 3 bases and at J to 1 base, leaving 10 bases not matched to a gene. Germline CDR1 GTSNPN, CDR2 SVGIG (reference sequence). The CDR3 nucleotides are TGTGCCTGGAGAGTCCAGCGGGGGACTAAGAACACCGGGGAGCTGTTTTTT. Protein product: CAWRVQRGTKNTGELFF.

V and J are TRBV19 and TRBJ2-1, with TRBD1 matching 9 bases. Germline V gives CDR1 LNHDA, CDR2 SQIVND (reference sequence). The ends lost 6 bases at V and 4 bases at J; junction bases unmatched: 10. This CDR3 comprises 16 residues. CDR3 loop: CASSSIGTGNYNEQFF. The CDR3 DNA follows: TGTGCCAGTAGCAGCATCGGGACAGGGAATTACAATGAGCAGTTCTTC.

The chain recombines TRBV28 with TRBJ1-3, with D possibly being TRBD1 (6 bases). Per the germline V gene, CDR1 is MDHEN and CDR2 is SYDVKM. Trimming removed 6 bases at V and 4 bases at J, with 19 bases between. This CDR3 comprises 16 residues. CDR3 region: CASSFATGALGNTIYF. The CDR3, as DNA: TGTGCCAGCAGCTTCGCCACGGGGGCCTTAGGAAACACCATATATTTT. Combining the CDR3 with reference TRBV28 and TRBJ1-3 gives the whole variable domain DVKVTQSSRYLVKRTGEKVFLECVQDMDHENMFWYRQDPGLGLRLIYFSYDVKMKEKGDIPEGYSVSREKKERFSLILESASTNQTSMYLCASSFATGALGNTIYFGEGSWLTVV.

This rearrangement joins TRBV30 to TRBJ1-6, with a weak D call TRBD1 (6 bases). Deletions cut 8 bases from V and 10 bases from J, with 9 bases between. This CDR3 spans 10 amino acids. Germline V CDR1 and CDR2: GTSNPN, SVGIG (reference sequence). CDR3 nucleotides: TGTGCCGGGGGCGGATCACCCCTCCACTTT. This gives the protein CAGGGSPLHF.

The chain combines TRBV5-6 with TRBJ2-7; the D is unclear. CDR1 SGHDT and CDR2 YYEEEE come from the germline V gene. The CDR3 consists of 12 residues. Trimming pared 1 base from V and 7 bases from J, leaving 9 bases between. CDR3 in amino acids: CASSLSSREQYF. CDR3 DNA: TGTGCCAGCAGCTTGAGTTCTCGGGAGCAGTACTTC.

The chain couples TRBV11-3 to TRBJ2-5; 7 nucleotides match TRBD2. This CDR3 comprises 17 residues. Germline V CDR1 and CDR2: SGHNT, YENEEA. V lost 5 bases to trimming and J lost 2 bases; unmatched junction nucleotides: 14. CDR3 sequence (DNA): TGTGCCAGCAGCCCGGGGGGATGGGCTAGCGGACAAGAGACCCAGTACTTC. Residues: CASSPGGWASGQETQYF.

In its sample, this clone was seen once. Written as DNA, the CDR3 is TGTGCCAGCAGCCACTCCGGTAGCAATCAGCCCCAGCATTTT. Amino acids: CASSHSGSNQPQHF. This rearrangement joins TRBV11-2 to TRBJ1-5; D gene uncertain. Germline CDR1 is SGHAT and CDR2 is FQNNGV. V lost 5 bases and J lost 0, with 8 bases in between. The CDR3 sequence is 14 residues long.

The CDR3 coding sequence is TGTGCCAGCAGCTTAGAGGGGGTCACGAATTCACCCCTCCACTTT. Protein product: CASSLEGVTNSPLHF. The J gene is TRBJ1-6, the V gene TRBV7-2, with D perhaps matching TRBD1 (6 bases). The germline V and J ends were trimmed by 1 base and 7 bases, with 11 bases remaining between them. The CDR3 runs 15 residues. Germline CDR1 reads SGHTA; CDR2 reads FQGNSA.

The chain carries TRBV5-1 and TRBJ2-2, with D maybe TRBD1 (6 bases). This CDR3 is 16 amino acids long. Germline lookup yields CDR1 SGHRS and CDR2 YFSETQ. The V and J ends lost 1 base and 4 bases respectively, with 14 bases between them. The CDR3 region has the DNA TGCGCCAGCAGCTTGTCGCCAGGGGCGGCCACCGGGGAGCTGTTTTTT. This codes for CASSLSPGAATGELFF.

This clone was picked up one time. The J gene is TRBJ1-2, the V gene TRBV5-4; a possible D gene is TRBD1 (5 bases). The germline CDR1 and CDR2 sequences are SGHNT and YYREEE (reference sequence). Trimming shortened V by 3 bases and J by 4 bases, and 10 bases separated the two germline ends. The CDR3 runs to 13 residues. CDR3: CASSSDGAYGYTF. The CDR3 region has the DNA TGTGCCAGCAGCTCAGACGGGGCCTATGGCTACACCTTC.

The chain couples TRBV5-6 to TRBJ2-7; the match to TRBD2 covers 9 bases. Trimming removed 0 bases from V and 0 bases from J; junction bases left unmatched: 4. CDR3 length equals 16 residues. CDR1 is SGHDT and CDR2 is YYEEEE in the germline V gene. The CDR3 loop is CASSLEGSGSSYEQYF. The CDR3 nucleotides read TGTGCCAGCAGCTTGGAGGGTAGCGGGAGCTCCTACGAGCAGTACTTC.